These T cell receptor beta chains were read from a single sample in a study of T cells in narcolepsy. Using immunoSEQ multiplex PCR, the repertoire was profiled, and TCRdb retains in-frame clones only, with some absent. Altogether tens of thousands of clones are present, approximately 80% being singletons, with the ten largest covering around 1.1%. The sample consisted of memory (CD45RA-) CD4+ T cells from blood. These TCRs come from a human donor in good health. The CDR3 runs from the conserved cysteine through the conserved F or W. The D gene is left open where the match is weak.

v_gene,j_gene,d_gene,CDR3aa
TRBV6-6,TRBJ2-5,TRBD2,CASSYSEWGGTQYF
TRBV5-5,TRBJ1-1,.,CASSLGPTGRRNTEAFF
TRBV18,TRBJ2-7,TRBD2,CASSPLGGAYEQYF
TRBV29-1,TRBJ2-5,.,CSVSGRNGETQYF
TRBV27,TRBJ2-1,.,CASRKSGSYNEQFF
TRBV7-9,TRBJ2-5,.,CASSLIVRGRETQYF
TRBV18,TRBJ1-4,TRBD1,CASSPWDRGTNEKLFF
TRBV21-1,TRBJ2-5,.,CASSKFTGVGETQYF
TRBV15,TRBJ2-5,.,CATSRNVLAGETQYF
TRBV7-9,TRBJ1-2,TRBD1,CASSLRQGLGYTF
TRBV25-1,TRBJ2-7,.,CASTEGGGYEQYF
TRBV18,TRBJ2-7,.,CASSEDQGYEQYF
TRBV5-1,TRBJ2-3,TRBD2,CASSLGGSSGDTQYF
TRBV5-6,TRBJ1-1,.,CASSLGTLIRGAFF
TRBV29-1,TRBJ2-1,.,CSVEGAGGNEQFF
TRBV7-2,TRBJ2-7,.,CASSLQGRGLGEQYF
TRBV5-5,TRBJ1-6,.,CASSSFAGGNRGSPLHF
TRBV6-1,TRBJ2-1,.,CASSLTGYNEQFF
TRBV5-4,TRBJ1-2,TRBD1,CASSPGQGSANHGYTF
TRBV2,TRBJ2-1,TRBD2,CASSDTGGASWVF